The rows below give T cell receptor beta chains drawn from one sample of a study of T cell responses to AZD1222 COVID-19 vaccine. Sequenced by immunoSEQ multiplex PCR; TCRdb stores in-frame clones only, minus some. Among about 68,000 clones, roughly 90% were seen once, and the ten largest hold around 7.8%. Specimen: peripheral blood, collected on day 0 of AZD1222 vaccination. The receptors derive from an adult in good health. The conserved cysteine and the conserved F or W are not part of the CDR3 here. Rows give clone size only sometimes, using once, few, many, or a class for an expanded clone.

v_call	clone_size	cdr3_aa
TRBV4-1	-	ASSQTGSGEQY
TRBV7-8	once	ASSLLVTDGYGYT
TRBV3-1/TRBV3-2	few	ASSQGGGENNQPQH
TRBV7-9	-	ASSLVSGSGNTIY
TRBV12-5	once	ASGFFPTGPNTEAF
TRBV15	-	ATSSYGDRASEPLH
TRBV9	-	ASSGDTGELF
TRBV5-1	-	ASSPGDSYGYT
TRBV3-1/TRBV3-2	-	ASSQPRGSGRTYSYEQY
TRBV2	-	ASSVAGSSYNEQF
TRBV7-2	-	ASSLYLDTDTQY
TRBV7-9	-	ASSPLGDTQY
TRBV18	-	ASSPGGYEQY
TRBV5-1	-	ASRFTDTQY
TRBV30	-	AWREGALAF
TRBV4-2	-	ASSQADGLNQPQH
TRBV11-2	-	ASSFSSGIEAF
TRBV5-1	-	ASSLDRTSSSYNEQF
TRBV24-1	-	ATSVNRDRGYEQF
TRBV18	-	ASSHSRYTNNEQF
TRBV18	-	ASSPPDSDTDTQY
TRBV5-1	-	ASSLLLASGANVLT
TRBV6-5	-	AAGRNQPQH
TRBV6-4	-	ASSDGTSGSSGELF
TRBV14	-	ASSQAPGTGSKNIQY
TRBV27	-	AAWGRLNTDTQY
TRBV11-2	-	ASSTWTGGYT
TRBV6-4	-	ASSDSLGDSPGELF
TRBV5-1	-	ASSSGLGGKTQY
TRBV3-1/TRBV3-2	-	ASSQLTGYGANVLT
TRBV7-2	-	ASSLVSGSLEKLF
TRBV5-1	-	ASSLVPGEEQPQH
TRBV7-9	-	ASSVHHMNTEAF
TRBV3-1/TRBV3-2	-	ASSQGQGYNSPLH
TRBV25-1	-	ANNSNTEAF
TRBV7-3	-	ASSLQDYRDYLFHEQY
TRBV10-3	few	ASSTSPNQPQH
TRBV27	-	ASSYRQGAYEQY
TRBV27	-	ASRPAALGDTIY